The T cell receptor beta chain under discussion was sequenced for a study of control samples from healthy donors and cancer patients. TCRdb's copy holds only in-frame clones and misses some; the assay was immunoSEQ multiplex PCR. The data show 45,000 to 60,000 clones, with approximately 94% seen just once and about 0.74% held by the top ten. This CDR3 has 19 residues. Germline V gene sequence: CDR1 MGHRA, CDR2 YSYEKL. After removal of 0 bases from V and 2 bases from J, the junction contained 12 bases not matched to a gene. Sequences were obtained from PBMCs. The sequence came from a young man with colorectal cancer. The chain carries TRBV4-1 and TRBJ1-2, with 10 bases aligning to TRBD1. The CDR3 region is CASSQEMGQGTILNYGYTF. In nucleotides, the CDR3 is TGCGCCAGCAGCCAAGAAATGGGACAGGGGACTATCCTAAACTATGGCTACACCTTC.